The 19 T cell receptor beta chains below come from one sample, sequenced in a study of molecular identifiers for immune sequencing clone quantification. Via MiXCR, TCRdb re-called the PCR reads, giving one row per CDR3 protein. The top ten hold roughly 0.83% of the sample, which has approximately 670,000 distinct CDR3 sequences, just under 20% seen once. Sequenced input: naive CD8+ T cells from blood, with Jurkat cell RNA spiked in. Subset given: FACS-sorted CD8+CD4-CCR7+CD45RA+ naive T cells. These receptors all come from a human donor in good health. Some libraries in this study had Jurkat cell RNA spiked in.

This clonotype was counted at least ten times. The chain has TRBV28 and TRBJ1-1, with D unclear. The germline V gene encodes CDR1 MDHEN and CDR2 SYDVKM. The length of the CDR3 is 13 residues. The ends were cut back, 8 bases at V and 10 bases at J, with 20 bases in the middle. The CDR3 DNA reads TGTGCCAGCGCCCCAATCTCGGGGAGCGGAGCTTTCTTT. Protein product: CASAPISGSGAFF.

This clonotype appeared many times. The V and J genes are TRBV11-2 and TRBJ2-3, with D possibly being TRBD2 (5 bases). The CDR3 contains 15 residues. Trimming removed 1 base from V and 5 bases from J, with 13 bases in between. The V gene's germline CDR1 is SGHAT and CDR2 FQNNGV. CDR3 region: CASSLGGLAGDTQYF. The CDR3, as DNA: TGTGCCAGCAGCTTAGGCGGGCTAGCTGGAGATACGCAGTATTTT.

Details on this clonotype: This may be a read error, as it is one base from a much larger clone. This chain connects TRBV13 to TRBJ2-5, with D perhaps matching TRBD2 (7 bases). Germline CDR1 PRHDT, CDR2 FYEKMQ (reference sequence). Trimming removed 0 bases from V and 1 base from J, with 12 bases in between. The CDR3 runs 16 residues. The DNA of the CDR3 is TGTGCCAGCAGCTTAGGCGCGAGGGGGGGCCAAGAGACCCAGTACTTC. This gives the protein CASSLGARGGQETQYF.

Ten or more counts support this clonotype. The J gene is TRBJ2-5, the V gene TRBV12-3 or TRBV12-4; TRBD1 agrees at 7 bases. The J segment lost 3 bases and the V segment lost 5 bases, leaving 9 bases of the junction unmatched. The CDR3 contains 15 residues. DNA of the CDR3: TGTGCCAGCAGTAGTTTAGGGGGCTCGAAAGAGACCCAGTACTTC. Its translation is CASSSLGGSKETQYF.

As regards this clonotype: A much larger clone is a single base away; this may be a read error. The chain joins TRBV9 to TRBJ2-3, with a possible D match to TRBD1 (5 bases). The DNA end is more similar to TRBJ1-5, so the J call may be wrong. The CDR3 runs 15 residues. Per the germline V gene, CDR1 is SGDLS and CDR2 is YYNGEE. Written as DNA, the CDR3 is TGTGCCAGCAGCCGGGACGGTCCCTTCACAGATACGCAGCATTTT. It encodes CASSRDGPFTDTQHF.

This clonotype was seen more than once but under ten times. The chain joins TRBV14 to TRBJ2-1; the D is unclear. Trimming pared 0 bases from V and 0 bases from J, leaving 9 bases between. CDR1 and CDR2 (germline): SGHDN, FVKESK. The CDR3 contains 16 residues. The CDR3 sequence is CASSQEHLSSYNEQFF. CDR3 nucleotides: TGTGCCAGCAGCCAAGAGCATTTAAGCTCCTACAATGAGCAGTTCTTC.

In this sample, this clonotype turned up a few times. The chain couples TRBV7-9 to TRBJ2-7; a weak D match, TRBD2 (6 bases). This CDR3 is built from 16 residues. Germline V CDR1 and CDR2: SEHNR, FQNEAQ (reference sequence). Trimming took off 8 bases at V and 0 bases at J, with 20 bases between the two ends. CDR3 region: CASETASGLSSYEQYF. CDR3 in DNA: TGTGCCAGCGAAACCGCGAGCGGGCTGAGCTCCTACGAGCAGTACTTC.

This clonotype showed up just a few times. This sequence joins TRBV7-9 and TRBJ1-2; no clear D. This CDR3 has 14 residues. CDR1 and CDR2 from the germline V gene are SEHNR and FQNEAQ (reference sequence). Trimming took off 5 bases at V and 4 bases at J, with 14 bases between the two ends. This chain's CDR3 is CASSPAGTSYGYTF. CDR3 in DNA: TGTGCCAGCAGCCCTGCTGGAACCTCCTATGGCTACACCTTC.

The sample holds many counts of this clonotype. This chain joins TRBV7-9 and TRBJ2-3, with 10 bases aligning to TRBD2. Per germline, CDR1 SEHNR and CDR2 FQNEAQ (reference sequence). V was clipped by 2 bases and J by 1 base; unmatched bases: 3. The CDR3 totals 16 residues. CDR3 DNA: TGTGCCAGCAGCTTACTAGGACTAGCGGGCACAGATACGCAGTATTTT. Its translation: CASSLLGLAGTDTQYF.

Worth noting for this clonotype: A much larger clone differs by one base, so this may be a read error. The J gene is TRBJ2-7, the V gene TRBV2; D might be TRBD1 (5 bases). V was pared by 4 bases and J by 2 bases, with 15 bases between. Looked up from germline, CDR1 is SNHLY and CDR2 is FYNNEI. CDR3 length: 15 amino acids. The CDR3 DNA is TGTGCCAGCAGTGCCGTCCAGGGTCGAGCCTACGAGCAGTACTTC. Its translation is CASSAVQGRAYEQYF. The whole variable domain, filled in from reference TRBV2 and TRBJ2-7, reads EPEVTQTPSHQVTQMGQEVILRCVPISNHLYFYWYRQILGQKVEFLVSFYNNEISEKSEIFDDQFSVERPDGSNFTLKIRSTKLEDSAMYFCASSAVQGRAYEQYFGPGTRLTVT.

V and J are TRBV30 and TRBJ2-7, with 10 bases fitting TRBD2. This CDR3 has 17 residues. Germline CDR1 reads GTSNPN; CDR2 reads SVGIG (reference sequence). V lost 2 bases to trimming and J lost 3 bases; unmatched junction nucleotides: 13. CDR3 protein: CAWSLTAGTSAYYEQYF. As DNA, the CDR3 is TGTGCCTGGAGTCTTACTGCCGGGACTAGCGCATACTACGAGCAGTACTTC.

This clonotype has a count of ten or more. The rearrangement uses TRBV7-8 and TRBJ2-7; 9 bases agree with TRBD1. With V trimmed by 4 bases and J by 5 bases, 6 bases remained unmatched. CDR3 length: 14 amino acids. Germline CDR1 reads SGHVS; CDR2 reads FQNEAQ. The CDR3 sequence is CASSSWDRAHEQYF. CDR3 nucleotides: TGTGCCAGCAGCTCGTGGGACAGGGCCCACGAGCAGTACTTC.

This clonotype was counted ten times or more. The gene calls are TRBV7-9 and TRBJ2-5; 12 nucleotides line up with TRBD2. CDR3 length: 16 amino acids. Per germline, CDR1 SEHNR and CDR2 FQNEAQ (reference sequence). After removal of 3 bases from V and 4 bases from J, the junction contained 6 bases not matched to a gene. DNA for the CDR3: TGTGCCAGCAGCTTTTCGACTAGCGGGAGTAGAGAGACCCAGTACTTC. It is translated as CASSFSTSGSRETQYF.

The chain couples TRBV24-1 to TRBJ2-1; 9 bases line up with TRBD2. CDR1 is KGHDR, CDR2 SFDVKD, per germline. Trimming took 4 bases from V and 7 from J; bases not matched to a gene: 13. The CDR3 runs 17 residues. The CDR3 nucleotides read TGTGCCACCAGTGAAGCCCCTTGGCGGGAGGGGGAGAATGAGCAGTTCTTC. It specifies CATSEAPWREGENEQFF.

The sample holds many counts of this clonotype. The genes are TRBV18 and TRBJ1-1; D gene unclear. With 4 bases removed from V and 4 bases from J, the gap between germline ends came to 16 bases. The CDR3 consists of 15 residues. Per the germline V gene, CDR1 is KGHSH and CDR2 is LQKENI. The CDR3 region is CASSHSSEISTEAFF. CDR3 nucleotide sequence: TGTGCCAGCTCACATTCCTCCGAAATCAGCACTGAAGCTTTCTTT.

The rearrangement uses TRBV4-2 and TRBJ2-7; the D gene could be TRBD1 or TRBD2 (6 bases each). The CDR3 is 16 residues long. CDR1 is LGHNA, CDR2 YNFKEQ, per germline. V shed 3 bases and J shed 2 bases, with 17 bases lying between them. CDR3 amino acids: CASSQIGGRAAYEQYF. The CDR3 DNA is TGTGCCAGCAGCCAGATCGGGGGCAGGGCGGCCTACGAGCAGTACTTC.

The chain combines TRBV23-1 with TRBJ2-1; 9 positions agree with TRBD1. TRBV23-1 is sorted into the ORF group, with uncertain function. CDR3 length: 16 amino acids. V was pared by 3 bases and J by 9 bases, with 12 bases of the junction left unmatched. In DNA form, the CDR3 reads TGCGCCAGCAGTCACATCCGGGACAGGGCCGTCTGTGAGCAGTTCTTC. Its translation: CASSHIRDRAVCEQFF.

This clonotype was picked up many times. The CDR3, as DNA: TGTGCCAGCAGAATCGGGGCTAGCGGGAGGCCCTACGAGCAGTACTTC. This codes for CASRIGASGRPYEQYF. The chain is built from TRBV6-1 and TRBJ2-7; 11 nucleotides agree with TRBD2. The CDR3 runs to 16 residues. J lost 2 bases, V lost 6 bases, and 9 bases had no gene match. The germline V gene has CDR1 MNHNS and CDR2 SASEGT.

This clonotype showed up many times. The gene calls are TRBV29-1 and TRBJ2-5; weak D call: TRBD1 (5 bases). The V end lost 5 bases, the J end lost 1 base, and 14 bases lay between the germline ends. In germline, CDR1 is SQVTM, CDR2 ANQGSEA. The CDR3 runs 14 residues. This chain's CDR3 is CSVPTDWGQETQYF. CDR3 in DNA: TGCAGCGTTCCGACAGACTGGGGCCAAGAGACCCAGTACTTC.